The following is a T cell receptor (beta chain) sequence with its context. There is no known antigen for this receptor. Base qualities are not at hand, and no much larger clone is one base apart. The record originates from a study of cytotoxic CD8 clonotypes in ibrutinib-treated CLL (dated by TCRdb to 2020 to 2023). Turning to the overall study: In this cohort, around 14 patients were treatment-naive and roughly ten were relapsed/refractory, while around 18 had unmutated IGHV. Partial responses were observed in roughly 24 patients and complete responses in 2; after a median follow-up of around 68 months, remission was maintained in around 14 patients and progression was observed in around twelve. Samples averaged approximately 240,000 productive templates and tens of thousands of productive rearrangements. Of the approximately 94 people in the trial, around 25 had longitudinal samples available. The response samples were drawn at a median of around eleven months into treatment, with a range of roughly 6 to 40 months. All remission and progressive disease samples were collected while patients were still receiving ibrutinib. Cryopreserved peripheral blood mononuclear cells were obtained before treatment, at response, and at either sustained remission or disease progression. Study-wide findings and limitations: Baseline clonality exceeded that of age-matched healthy donors and correlated strongly with circulating CD8+ T-cell counts. Sampling times were not matched between patients in sustained remission and patients whose disease was progressing, and lymph node repertoires were not examined. Public clonotypes were found to be uncommon and were observed to contract or remain stable during treatment; the increase in clonality was shown to reflect expansion of private clonotypes at ibrutinib response. Clonality increased at ibrutinib response, stayed stable in sustained remission, and fell back toward baseline at progression.

The sample's time point label is to be understood as: approximately 25 months on ibrutinib. For TCR beta library preparation, approximately 2 micrograms of genomic DNA were isolated from cryopreserved PBMCs. Longitudinal blood samples from CLL patients on ibrutinib monotherapy underwent high-throughput TCR beta sequencing. The patients took part in an open-label, single-center phase 2 trial of ibrutinib monotherapy. The CDR3 sequence holds 15 residues, the cysteine and phenylalanine included. The entry retains the CDR3 DNA only, 45 bases that are in frame from base 1. Germline trimming amounts to 6 bases on V and 6 bases on J, with 10 as the count of junction bases outside the gene matches. The germline V gene provides CDR1 MDHEN and CDR2 SYDVKM. The goal of deep resolution MiSeq sequencing was a depth between 1 in 1 million and 1 in 200,000 T cells, and coverage averaged 10x per clonotype. The immunoSEQ hsTCRB Kit was used to generate TCR beta libraries. The authors' pipeline ran thus. Data were analyzed with ImmunoSEQ Data Assistant and ImmunoSEQ Analyzer, with V, D and J genes assigned per IMGT definitions. Clonality, which ranges from 0 to 1, was calculated as one minus the normalized Shannon entropy of productive rearrangement frequencies. Only overrepresented clonotypes making up at least 0.05% of each patient's repertoire were included in the public clonotype analysis. Fewer than 15 age-matched healthy donor repertoires from immuneACCESS served as clonality controls. TCRdb took this table from immuneACCESS and kept in-frame rearrangements with V and J called. Such tables lack part of the clones; where checked against another copy, unresolved V genes explain under half of the gap, and the rest is unexplained. The V and J calls and clone size are taken from that table; D and trimming were inferred from the DNA. The sample table contains about 92,000 clones; only one count was recorded for about 74% of them. The ten biggest clones cover roughly 25% of the sample.

Material: PBMCs, obtained after 24 months of ibrutinib treatment. The chain was built from TRBV28 and TRBJ1-5, with 8 junctional bases fitting TRBD1. The sequence was obtained from a human donor with chronic lymphocytic leukemia. In nucleotide form, the sequence is TGTGCCAGCAGACTAGACAGGGGCGAGGCTCAGCCCCAGCATTTT. The encoded protein is CASRLDRGEAQPQHF.